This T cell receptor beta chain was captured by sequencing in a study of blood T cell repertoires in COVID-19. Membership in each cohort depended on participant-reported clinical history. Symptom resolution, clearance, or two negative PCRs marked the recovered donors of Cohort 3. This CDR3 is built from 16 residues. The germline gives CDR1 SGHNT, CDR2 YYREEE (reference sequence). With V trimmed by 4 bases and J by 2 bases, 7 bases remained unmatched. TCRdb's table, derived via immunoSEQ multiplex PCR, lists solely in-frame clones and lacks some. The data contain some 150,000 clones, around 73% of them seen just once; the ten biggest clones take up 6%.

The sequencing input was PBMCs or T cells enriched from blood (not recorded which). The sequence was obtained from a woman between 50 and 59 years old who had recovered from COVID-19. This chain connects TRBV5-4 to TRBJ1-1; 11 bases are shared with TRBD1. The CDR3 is CASSPGQGASNTEAFF. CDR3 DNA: TGTGCCAGCAGCCCCGGACAGGGGGCGAGTAACACTGAAGCTTTCTTT.